The 6 T cell receptor beta chains listed next were all sequenced from one sample in a study of blood T cell repertoires in COVID-19. Produced via immunoSEQ multiplex PCR; TCRdb's table is partial and in-frame only. The sample has roughly 250,000 clones, approximately 83% seen once; the top ten hold 3.5% to 5.5%. Sequencing was carried out using PBMCs or T cells enriched from blood (not recorded which). The receptors come from a young woman who had recovered from COVID-19.

The chain has TRBV5-1 and TRBJ1-3, with a possible D match to TRBD1 (6 bases). V gave up 4 bases and J gave up 4 bases, with 12 bases separating them. The CDR3 runs 14 residues. In germline, CDR1 is SGHRS, CDR2 YFSETQ. CDR3 residues: CASSEQGRGNTIYF. The CDR3 DNA follows: TGCGCCAGCAGCGAGCAGGGGAGAGGAAACACCATATATTTT.

This chain uses TRBV9 with TRBJ1-1; D remains unclear. Deletions cut 4 bases from V and 0 bases from J, with 16 bases between. CDR3 size: 16 residues. The germline V gene encodes CDR1 SGDLS and CDR2 YYNGEE. The CDR3 region is CASSPSPTGMNTEAFF. The DNA of the CDR3 is TGTGCCAGCAGCCCCAGCCCGACGGGGATGAACACTGAAGCTTTCTTT.

The CDR3 DNA sequence: TGTGCCAGCAGTCCGGGACTAGTCATGGAGTATTTT. Amino acid sequence: CASSPGLVMEYF. This chain links TRBV6-5 with TRBJ2-3; 8 positions agree with TRBD2. Germline lookup yields CDR1 MNHEY and CDR2 SVGAGI. V lost 5 bases and J lost 13; bases outside the gene matches: 8. This CDR3 comprises 12 residues.

This clone came up a few times. The chain recombines TRBV28 with TRBJ1-2; 9 bases fit TRBD1. Per the germline V gene, CDR1 is MDHEN and CDR2 is SYDVKM. The CDR3 is made up of 12 amino acids. V dropped 5 bases and J dropped 5; count of bases not matched to a gene: 0. The CDR3 nucleotides read TGTGCCAGCAGTGGGACAGGGTATGGCTACACCTTC. It translates to CASSGTGYGYTF.

The rearrangement joins TRBV11-2 to TRBJ2-1; D unclear. Trimming cost V 5 bases and J 6 bases, with 11 bases left between them. Looked up from germline, CDR1 is SGHAT and CDR2 is FQNNGV. The CDR3 is 13 residues long. The CDR3 spells CASSLRSPNEQFF. The CDR3 DNA follows: TGTGCCAGCAGCCTACGGAGTCCCAATGAGCAGTTCTTC.

V and J are TRBV5-4 and TRBJ2-7, with TRBD2 matching over 10 bases. V lost 5 bases and J lost 0; bases outside the gene matches: 5. The CDR3 loop spans 15 amino acids. CDR1 and CDR2 from the germline V gene are SGHNT and YYREEE (reference sequence). The DNA of the CDR3 is TGTGCCAGCAGTAGAGCTAGCGGGAGCTCCTACGAGCAGTACTTC. This codes for CASSRASGSSYEQYF.